Presented here are 10 T cell receptor beta chains from one specimen sequenced in a study of T cells in Graves' hyperthyroidism and ophthalmopathy (dated by TCRdb to 2018 to 2020). The method behind the library was multiplex PCR. Sequencer: Illumina HiSeq 2000. TCR beta CDR3 regions were amplified from RNA transcripts. A first-round RT-PCR of the TCR CDR3 used the HTBI primer set with the Qiagen OneStep RT-PCR kit. TCRdb handled the public reads itself, with Q25 trimming in fastp and clone calling in MiXCR, and kept productive beta chains. Records with the same CDR3 protein are collapsed into one entry carrying the most frequent genes and DNA. A total of approximately 400,000 distinct CDR3 sequences appear in this sample, 15% to 18% of them only once. Clones ranked in the top ten supply 28% of the sample. Sequencing used blood. The receptor set was obtained from a woman under 30 with Graves' hyperthyroidism that later progressed to Graves' ophthalmopathy.

This clonotype has a handful of counts. The genes are TRBV4-3 and TRBJ2-2; D is uncertain. This CDR3 contains 14 residues. The V gene's germline CDR1 is LGHNA and CDR2 YSLEER. V dropped 0 bases and J dropped 4 bases, with 6 bases sitting between them. The CDR3 sequence is CASSQDWGTGELFF. The DNA for the CDR3 is TGCGCCAGCAGCCAAGATTGGGGCACCGGGGAGCTGTTTTTT.

This clonotype was detected many times. V usage is TRBV5-1 and J usage is TRBJ2-3; D call uncertain. V dropped 0 bases and J dropped 0 bases, with 8 bases sitting between them. CDR1 is SGHRS, CDR2 YFSETQ, per germline. The CDR3 is 15 amino acids. The CDR3 nucleotides read TGCGCCAGCAGCTTGGCCCCAGCTAGCACAGATACGCAGTATTTT. It codes for CASSLAPASTDTQYF.

The chain combines TRBV6-1 with TRBJ2-7, with 11 bases identical to TRBD2. The V gene end was trimmed by 4 bases and the J gene end by 6 bases; junction bases not matched to a gene: 5. Germline V gene sequence: CDR1 MNHNS, CDR2 SASEGT. The CDR3 sequence is 14 residues long. CDR3 amino acids: CASSGLAGGSEQYF. The CDR3 bases are TGTGCCAGCAGTGGGCTAGCGGGAGGATCCGAGCAGTACTTC.

The sample holds a few counts of this clonotype. A read error is possible here, since a much larger clone lies one base away. The chain carries TRBV7-8 and TRBJ2-7, with 10 bases matching TRBD2. Germline values: CDR1 SGHVS, CDR2 FQNEAQ. CDR3 length: 15 amino acids. The DNA for the CDR3 is TGTGCCAGCAGCCTGGGGGTAGCGGGAGGAGACGAGCCGTACTTC. This translates into CASSLGVAGGDEPYF.

This clonotype was seen a few times. The chain couples TRBV10-3 to TRBJ2-7, with 15 bases aligning to TRBD2. This CDR3 region has 17 residues. J was trimmed by 2 bases and V by 7 bases; bases with no gene match: 9. Germline loops: CDR1 ENHRY, CDR2 SYGVKD. This CDR3 reads CAITWTSGRVQPYEQYF. The DNA for the CDR3 is TGTGCCATCACCTGGACTAGCGGGAGGGTTCAGCCCTACGAGCAGTACTTC.

This clonotype was seen at least ten times. In nucleotides, the CDR3 is TGTGCCTGGAGTCCAGGGGGCAATCAGCCCCAGCATTTT. Translation gives CAWSPGGNQPQHF. The chain is built from TRBV30 and TRBJ1-5, with D possibly matching TRBD1 (6 bases). The CDR3 runs 13 residues. Germline lookup yields CDR1 GTSNPN and CDR2 SVGIG (reference sequence). V was shortened by 2 bases and J by 2 bases, with 7 bases between the two germline ends.

Written as DNA, the CDR3 is TGTGCCAGCAGCTTAGATAGGACTAGCGGGAGTGAGACCCAGTACTTC. Protein: CASSLDRTSGSETQYF. J is TRBJ2-5 and V is TRBV11-2; 13 bases line up with TRBD2. The V and J ends lost 0 bases and 5 bases, in that order; junction bases with no gene match: 3. CDR1 SGHAT and CDR2 FQNNGV come from the germline V gene. CDR3 length: 16 amino acids.

The chain employs TRBV10-3 and TRBJ1-4; no definite D call. CDR3 length: 13 amino acids. V was cut by 6 bases and J by 8 bases, with 13 bases left in between. Per germline, CDR1 ENHRY and CDR2 SYGVKD. The CDR3 coding sequence is TGTGCCATCAGGGGGAACGGAGGCGAAAAACTGTTTTTT. Translation: CAIRGNGGEKLFF.

Only a few counts were recorded for this clonotype. The chain couples TRBV12-3 or TRBV12-4 to TRBJ2-1; no reliable D call. The CDR3 covers 11 residues. V was pared by 7 bases and J by 6 bases, with 7 bases between. The CDR3 is CASTMANEQFF. The CDR3 DNA is TGTGCCAGCACCATGGCCAATGAGCAGTTCTTC.

This clonotype was observed many times. The rearrangement links TRBV7-9 to TRBJ1-1; 7 nucleotides agree with TRBD1. Germline-derived CDR1 and CDR2 are SEHNR and FQNEAQ (reference sequence). The CDR3 is made up of 12 amino acids. Germline trimming cut 4 bases from V and 11 bases from J; bases unmatched to any gene: 7. The CDR3 bases are TGTGCCAGCAGCTCCGGGACAGACAACGCTTTCTTT. It yields the protein CASSSGTDNAFF. Filled out from reference TRBV7-9 and TRBJ1-1, the complete variable domain reads DTGVSQNPRHKITKRGQNVTFRCDPISEHNRLYWYRQTLGQGPEFLTYFQNEAQLEKSRLLSDRFSAERPKGSFSTLEIQRTEQGDSAMYLCASSSGTDNAFFGQGTRLTVV.